The present entry profiles one T cell receptor (beta chain) with its context. This sample was taken from a study of blood T cell repertoires in COVID-19. Study-level information: The study drew acute and convalescent COVID-19 samples from the United States, Italy and Spain. In each case, the material was cDNA or gDNA derived from T cells, B-cell-depleted T cells, or PBMCs.

From germline, CDR1 is LNHDA and CDR2 SQIVND (reference sequence). This CDR3 spans 14 amino acids. The ends were cut back, 7 bases at V and 4 bases at J, with 13 bases in the middle. As handled by the study authors: From reference gene primer amplification, estimates of nucleated cell counts were derived. Clones were sequenced by immunoSEQ multiplex PCR, and TCRdb holds only the in-frame ones, with some missing. Clone size and the V and J calls come from that table; the DNA yielded D and trimming. In the table there are more than 200,000 clones, about nine tenths of which are singletons. The V call is TRBV19, the J call TRBJ2-2, with a weak D call TRBD2 (6 bases). Sequenced material: peripheral blood. This TCR was recovered from a man older than 75 with acute or convalescent COVID-19. CDR3 in DNA: TGTGCCAGTAAGGAGGGGACCCCCACCGGGGAGCTGTTTTTT. Translation gives CASKEGTPTGELFF.